The present T cell receptor (beta chain) was sequenced within a study of response to subunit inactivated influenza vaccine. In this sample, this clonotype turned up a few times. The CDR3 has 16 amino acids. V lost 5 bases and J 3 bases, leaving 20 bases between the germline ends. Germline loops: CDR1 MDHEN, CDR2 SYDVKM. MiXCR, applied by TCRdb to the RT-PCR reads, yields one record per CDR3 protein. This table has more than 450,000 distinct CDR3 sequences, approximately 11% appearing once. The same sample was also used in a study of T cells expressing NK-cell markers. That work states: 5'RACE template switching with UMIs generated TCR beta cDNA. Four donors showed these clonotypes also leading the CD3+CD56-NKG2C+ fraction.

The sample in question was PBMCs from blood, obtained on the day of vaccination. The chain joins TRBV28 to TRBJ2-7; D possibly uses TRBD1 or TRBD2 (5 bases each). This sequence was found in a man aged 45-60 years who received an inactivated influenza vaccine. CDR3: CASSLNIRDGGYEQYF. The CDR3 bases are TGTGCCAGCAGTCTCAATATCCGGGACGGAGGCTACGAGCAGTACTTC.